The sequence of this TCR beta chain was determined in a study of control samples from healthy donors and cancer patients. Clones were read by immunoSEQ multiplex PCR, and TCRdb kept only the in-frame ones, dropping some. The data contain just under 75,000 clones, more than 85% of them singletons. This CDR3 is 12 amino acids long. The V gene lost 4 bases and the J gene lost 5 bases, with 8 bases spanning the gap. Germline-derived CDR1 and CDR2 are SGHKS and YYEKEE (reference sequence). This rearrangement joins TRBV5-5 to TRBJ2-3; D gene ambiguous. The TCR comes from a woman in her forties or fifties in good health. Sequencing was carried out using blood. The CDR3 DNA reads TGTGCCAGCAGCACGATGGAAGATACGCAGTATTTT. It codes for CASSTMEDTQYF.